The 26 T cell receptor beta chains presented below share a single source sample, sequenced in a study of molecular identifiers for immune sequencing clone quantification. TCRdb analysed the PCR reads with MiXCR anew, one entry per CDR3 protein. The data hold approximately 550,000 distinct CDR3 sequences, with about 25% observed a single time. The source material was naive CD8+ T cells from blood, with Jurkat cell RNA spiked in. As for subset: FACS-sorted CD8+CD4-CCR7+CD45RA+ naive T cells. The source is a human donor in good health. Some libraries in this study had Jurkat cell RNA spiked in.

The V and J genes are TRBV7-9 and TRBJ2-1, with D maybe TRBD2 (6 bases). V was pared by 6 bases and J by 10 bases, with 13 bases between. This CDR3 has 12 amino acids. Germline values: CDR1 SEHNR, CDR2 FQNEAQ (reference sequence). The CDR3 sequence: CASRAGAGEQFF. CDR3 nucleotides: TGTGCCAGCAGGGCCGGGGCGGGGGAGCAGTTCTTC. Complete variable domain (other parts from reference TRBV7-9 and TRBJ2-1): DTGVSQNPRHKITKRGQNVTFRCDPISEHNRLYWYRQTLGQGPEFLTYFQNEAQLEKSRLLSDRFSAERPKGSFSTLEIQRTEQGDSAMYLCASRAGAGEQFFGPGTRLTVL.

This clonotype was seen only a few times. Here the CDR3 reads CASSYLLRDTAPYQETQYF. The CDR3 region has the DNA TGTGCCAGCAGTTACTTACTACGGGACACCGCCCCGTACCAAGAGACCCAGTACTTC. This rearrangement joins TRBV6-6 to TRBJ2-5; maybe TRBD1 (6 bases). Deletions cut 1 base from V and 0 bases from J, with 21 bases between. In germline, CDR1 is MNHNY, CDR2 SVGAGI (reference sequence). The CDR3 covers 19 residues.

Only one count was recorded for this clonotype. At one end, the junction sequence differs from germline, possibly due to a read error. The chain uses TRBV12-3 or TRBV12-4 and TRBJ2-2, with D maybe TRBD2 (5 bases). This CDR3 has 15 amino acids. This CDR3 is CASSLVVLATGEPFF. The CDR3 region has the DNA TGTGCCAGCAGTTTAGTAGTTCTCGCCACCGGGGAGCCGTTTTTT.

Points on this clonotype: The junction departs from the called germline gene at one end, perhaps through a read error. The chain employs TRBV7-2 and TRBJ2-2; the D gene is possibly TRBD2 (7 bases). Germline values: CDR1 SGHTA, CDR2 FQGNSA. This CDR3 contains 16 residues. CDR3 coding DNA: TGTGCCAGCAGCTTACGCGGGGGCCCGAACGCCGGGGAGCTGTTTTTT. Translating gives CASSLRGGPNAGELFF.

This clonotype appeared a few times. The V call is TRBV25-1, the J call TRBJ1-6, with D unresolved. CDR1 and CDR2 from the germline V gene are MGHDK and SYGVNS. The CDR3 extends over 18 amino acids. V shed 1 base and J shed 0 bases, with 13 bases lying between them. In DNA, the CDR3 is TGTGCCAGCAGTGAATGGAGAGGTACGAGCTCCTATAATTCACCCCTCCACTTT. It codes for CASSEWRGTSSYNSPLHF.

This clonotype was picked up many times. The rearrangement joins TRBV7-9 to TRBJ2-5; possibly TRBD2 for D (5 bases). This CDR3 contains 15 residues. Trimming pared 4 bases from V and 3 bases from J, leaving 15 bases between. Per germline, CDR1 SEHNR and CDR2 FQNEAQ (reference sequence). CDR3 sequence: CASSSPPGTKETQYF. CDR3 coding DNA: TGTGCCAGCAGCTCCCCCCCGGGAACCAAAGAGACCCAGTACTTC.

A few counts support this clonotype. The V gene is TRBV7-2, the J gene TRBJ2-3; 7 positions match TRBD2. In germline, CDR1 is SGHTA, CDR2 FQGNSA. Trimming removed 5 bases from V and 4 bases from J; junction bases left unmatched: 12. The CDR3 has 16 residues. The CDR3: CASSPRVGGSADTQYF. CDR3 coding DNA: TGTGCCAGCAGCCCACGTGTCGGCGGGAGCGCAGATACGCAGTATTTT.

The chain is built from TRBV14 and TRBJ2-1; 11 bases are shared with TRBD1. This CDR3 is 16 amino acids long. V lost 0 bases and J lost 8; bases outside the gene matches: 6. In germline, CDR1 is SGHDN, CDR2 FVKESK. The CDR3 DNA is TGTGCCAGCAGCCAAGATCCGGGACAGGGGGTCCATGAGCAGTTCTTC. It codes for CASSQDPGQGVHEQFF.

Of note for this clonotype: This sequence may be a read error, since a much larger clone differs from it by one base. The chain uses TRBV28 and TRBJ2-3, with D uncertain. CDR1 and CDR2 from the germline V gene are MDHEN and SYDVKM. This CDR3 region has 15 residues. The CDR3 bases are TGTGCCAGCAGCCCGGACCGATTTAGCACAGATACGCCGTATTTT. Protein product: CASSPDRFSTDTPYF.

This clonotype was seen only a few times. The chain carries TRBV7-2 and TRBJ1-2; 7 nucleotides align to TRBD1. V lost 5 bases to trimming and J lost 2 bases; unmatched junction nucleotides: 8. Germline V gene lookup returns CDR1 SGHTA and CDR2 FQGNSA. CDR3 size: 15 residues. In DNA form, the CDR3 reads TGTGCCAGCAGCATTCCGGGACAGATAAACTATGGCTACACCTTC. Protein sequence: CASSIPGQINYGYTF.

The chain has TRBV7-6 and TRBJ1-1; tentatively, D is TRBD1 (5 bases). CDR1 is SGHVS, CDR2 FNYEAQ, per germline. Trimming shortened V by 5 bases and J by 3 bases, and 10 bases separated the two germline ends. This CDR3 has 13 amino acids. The CDR3 DNA sequence: TGTGCCAGCAGCAGCAGGGTATACACTGAAGCTTTCTTT. Protein sequence: CASSSRVYTEAFF.

With regard to this clonotype: A read error may be the cause here, since a much bigger clone is one base away. The V call is TRBV7-9, the J call TRBJ2-5; no reliable D call. The V gene lost 5 bases and the J gene lost 1 base, with 20 bases spanning the gap. Looked up from germline, CDR1 is SEHNR and CDR2 is FQNEAQ (reference sequence). This CDR3 comprises 17 residues. The CDR3 here is CASSDNSVWGRQETQYF. The CDR3 DNA reads as TGTGCCAGCAGCGACAATTCGGTCTGGGGTCGCCAAGAGACCCAGTACTTC. The variable domain in full, with the rest retrieved from reference TRBV7-9 and TRBJ2-5, is DTGVSQNPRHKITKRGQNVTFRCDPISEHNRLYWYRQTLGQGPEFLTYFQNEAQLEKSRLLSDRFSAERPKGSFSTLEIQRTEQGDSAMYLCASSDNSVWGRQETQYFGPGTRLLVL.

The chain employs TRBV4-1 and TRBJ2-1; perhaps TRBD2 as D (5 bases). CDR1 is MGHRA and CDR2 is YSYEKL in the germline V gene. V lost 1 base and J lost 9, with 10 bases in between. This CDR3 is built from 13 residues. The DNA of the CDR3 is TGCGCCAGCAGCCAAGTGTCGACTATTGAGCAGTTCTTC. Its protein product is CASSQVSTIEQFF.

J is TRBJ2-7 and V is TRBV21-1; the table's D gene call, TRBD1, was not cross checked with the DNA. TRBV21-1 corresponds to a pseudogene. The CDR3 has 18 residues. This chain's CDR3 is CASSKEVGAARTSYEQYF. The CDR3 coding sequence is TGTGCCAGCAGCAAAGAGGTAGGGGCCGCACGAACCTCCTACGAGCAGTACTTC.

The sample holds many counts of this clonotype. The chain combines TRBV19 with TRBJ1-5; D uncertain. The CDR3 is 12 residues long. Trimming took 3 bases from V and 7 from J, leaving 7 bases between them. Germline-derived CDR1 and CDR2 are LNHDA and SQIVND (reference sequence). CDR3 in DNA: TGTGCCAGTAGTATTGGTATCCAGCCCCAGCATTTT. Its protein is CASSIGIQPQHF.

The chain combines TRBV7-8 with TRBJ2-7, with 9 bases matching TRBD2. The germline CDR1 and CDR2 sequences are SGHVS and FQNEAQ. Trimming removed 4 bases from V and 7 bases from J; junction bases left unmatched: 8. CDR3 length: 14 amino acids. The CDR3 sequence is CASSSMSSGDEQYF. The DNA of the CDR3 is TGTGCCAGCAGCTCAATGTCTAGCGGGGATGAGCAGTACTTC.

On this clonotype itself: Just one base apart from a much larger clone, this may be a read error. The chain couples TRBV7-6 to TRBJ2-7; D is ambiguous. The V gene's germline CDR1 is SGHVS and CDR2 FNYEAQ. This CDR3 has 14 residues. This CDR3 reads CASSLGVQPYGQYF. The DNA for the CDR3 is TGTGCCAGCAGCTTAGGGGTACAGCCCTACGGGCAGTACTTC.

This clonotype was counted between two and nine times. The J gene is TRBJ2-2, the V gene TRBV11-2; a possible D gene is TRBD2 (6 bases). The CDR3 contains 16 residues. With 4 bases removed from V and 0 bases from J, the gap between germline ends came to 12 bases. CDR1 is SGHAT and CDR2 is FQNNGV in the germline V gene. The CDR3 region is CASSSPGGANTGELFF. The DNA of the CDR3 is TGTGCCAGCAGCTCACCCGGGGGAGCGAACACCGGGGAGCTGTTTTTT.

This clonotype was seen ten or more times. The CDR3 nucleotides are TGTGCCAGCAGCGTGAACGGCGGGGAGCTGTTTTTT. This sequence encodes CASSVNGGELFF. The chain has TRBV9 and TRBJ2-2; D unclear. The CDR3 is made up of 12 amino acids. Trimming took off 2 bases at V and 7 bases at J, with 6 bases between the two ends. Germline V CDR1 and CDR2: SGDLS, YYNGEE.

A few counts support this clonotype. The chain has TRBV7-2 and TRBJ2-7; D gene unclear. The CDR3 spans 14 residues. V was trimmed by 0 bases and J by 1 base, leaving 7 bases between them. From germline, CDR1 is SGHTA and CDR2 FQGNSA. CDR3 region: CASSLAGISYEQYF. The CDR3 DNA reads as TGTGCCAGCAGCTTAGCGGGGATTTCCTACGAGCAGTACTTC.

This CDR3 reads CSARELIDTQYF. The CDR3, as DNA: TGCAGTGCTAGAGAGTTGATAGATACGCAGTATTTT. The genes are TRBV20-1 and TRBJ2-3; D unclear. This CDR3 contains 12 residues. The germline V gene has CDR1 DFQATT and CDR2 SNEGSKA (reference sequence). Deletions cut 0 bases from V and 5 bases from J, with 6 bases between.

This clonotype was counted between two and nine times. The V gene is TRBV4-1, the J gene TRBJ1-4; D may be TRBD1 (5 bases). Germline CDR1 MGHRA, CDR2 YSYEKL. V was clipped by 2 bases and J by 1 base, with 11 bases between them. The CDR3 is 16 amino acids. The DNA of the CDR3 is TGCGCCAGCAGCCAACCTGGGCAGGGAACTAATGAAAAACTGTTTTTT. Translating gives CASSQPGQGTNEKLFF.

J is TRBJ1-5 and V is TRBV6-5; a weak D match, TRBD1 (5 bases). V lost 6 bases, J lost 6 bases, and 18 bases lay in between. CDR1 is MNHEY, CDR2 SVGAGI, per germline. The CDR3 is made up of 15 amino acids. CDR3: CASSRSQEEGQPQHF. CDR3 nucleotides: TGTGCCAGCAGCCGTTCACAGGAGGAAGGTCAGCCCCAGCATTTT.

This clonotype has a count of ten or more. The chain uses TRBV30 and TRBJ2-5; D call uncertain. Germline CDR1 reads GTSNPN; CDR2 reads SVGIG (reference sequence). This CDR3 is built from 14 residues. Trimming stripped 3 bases from V and 5 bases from J, with 16 bases between. The CDR3 loop is CAWSSGTAVETQYF. DNA for the CDR3: TGTGCCTGGAGCTCCGGAACGGCCGTTGAGACCCAGTACTTC.

The sample holds many counts of this clonotype. The V call is TRBV6-5, the J call TRBJ2-1; a weak D match, TRBD2 (5 bases). This CDR3 comprises 15 residues. Germline CDR1 is MNHEY and CDR2 is SVGAGI. Trimming took off 0 bases at V and 5 bases at J, with 11 bases between the two ends. Here the CDR3 DNA reads TGTGCCAGCAGTTACTCCTCTAGCACCCACAATGAGCAGTTCTTC. Its protein product is CASSYSSSTHNEQFF.

This clonotype was seen many times. V and J are TRBV7-6 and TRBJ2-5; D ambiguous. The CDR3 runs to 14 residues. Germline V gene lookup returns CDR1 SGHVS and CDR2 FNYEAQ. V was cut by 5 bases and J by 2 bases, with 12 bases left in between. The CDR3 is CASSNSAWQETQYF. DNA for the CDR3: TGTGCCAGCAGCAACAGTGCCTGGCAAGAGACCCAGTACTTC.